This entry lists 3 T cell receptor beta chains sequenced from one sample in a study of blood T cell repertoires in COVID-19. Produced via immunoSEQ multiplex PCR; TCRdb's table is partial and in-frame only. The table has roughly 16,000 clones, more than 75% seen once. Sequencing was performed on peripheral blood. The source is a human donor in a cohort sampled during active COVID-19.

DNA for the CDR3: TGTGCCAGCAGTGAGGACCTGGGAGGGGGAAACTATGGCTACACCTTC. It codes for CASSEDLGGGNYGYTF. The gene calls are TRBV6-1 and TRBJ1-2, with D possibly matching TRBD1 (6 bases). Germline CDR1 MNHNS, CDR2 SASEGT. The CDR3 runs to 16 residues. Trimming removed 3 bases from V and 2 bases from J, with 16 bases in between.

This clone was observed a handful of times. Other nucleotide sequences in the sample specify the same CDR3. The chain couples TRBV7-2 to TRBJ2-5, with TRBD2 matching 11 bases. The ends lost 5 bases at V and 1 base at J; junction bases unmatched: 3. Germline-derived CDR1 and CDR2 are SGHTA and FQGNSA. The CDR3 is 15 residues long. The CDR3, as DNA: TGTGCCAGCAGCCCGACTAGCGGGGTCCAAGAGACCCAGTACTTC. Translating gives CASSPTSGVQETQYF.

V and J are TRBV19 and TRBJ1-1, with D perhaps TRBD1 (6 bases). Germline-derived CDR1 and CDR2 are LNHDA and SQIVND (reference sequence). This CDR3 spans 13 amino acids. V was clipped by 8 bases and J by 1 base, with 11 bases between them. The CDR3 sequence is CASFRGRNTEAFF. The CDR3, as DNA: TGTGCCAGTTTCAGGGGTAGGAACACTGAAGCTTTCTTT.